These 18 T cell receptor beta chains originate from one sample sequenced in a study of control samples from healthy donors and cancer patients. Produced via immunoSEQ multiplex PCR; TCRdb's table is partial and in-frame only. The sample has some 95,000 clones; 80% to 95% are singletons. Specimen: blood. These receptors were obtained from a human donor in good health. The donor label of this sample is uncertain.

This clone has only one observation. The chain is built from TRBV2 and TRBJ2-3; 9 bases are a match to TRBD1. From germline, CDR1 is SNHLY and CDR2 FYNNEI. This CDR3 region has 15 residues. V lost 2 bases, J lost 1 base, and 1 base stayed unmatched. CDR3 protein: CASSETGGGTDTQYF. The CDR3 DNA reads as TGTGCCAGCAGTGAAACAGGGGGCGGCACAGATACGCAGTATTTT.

The chain combines TRBV27 with TRBJ2-3; D gene ambiguous. Germline V CDR1 and CDR2: MNHEY, SMNVEV (reference sequence). The CDR3 runs to 14 residues. Trimming shortened V by 3 bases and J by 0 bases, and 7 bases separated the two germline ends. As DNA, the CDR3 is TGTGCCAGCAGTTTTACGCTTAGCACAGATACGCAGTATTTT. The encoded protein is CASSFTLSTDTQYF.

In this sample, this clone turned up a few times. The rearrangement joins TRBV7-2 to TRBJ1-2; maybe TRBD1 (5 bases). CDR3 size: 14 residues. Deletions cut 1 base from V and 8 bases from J, with 14 bases between. The V gene's germline CDR1 is SGHTA and CDR2 FQGNSA. DNA for the CDR3: TGTGCCAGCAGCTTAGGGTGGGACCCTAGGGGCTACACCTTC. Translated: CASSLGWDPRGYTF.

This chain joins TRBV25-1 and TRBJ1-5; a weak D match, TRBD1 (6 bases). The CDR3 contains 14 residues. Per the germline V gene, CDR1 is MGHDK and CDR2 is SYGVNS. Trimming took off 4 bases at V and 3 bases at J, with 10 bases between the two ends. The CDR3 loop reads CASSGQAFNQPQHF. For the CDR3, the DNA is TGTGCCAGCAGTGGACAGGCTTTCAATCAGCCCCAGCATTTT.

The chain couples TRBV11-2 to TRBJ1-4, with D tentatively TRBD1 (5 bases). Germline CDR1 reads SGHAT; CDR2 reads FQNNGV. Trimming shortened V by 5 bases and J by 7 bases, and 17 bases separated the two germline ends. This CDR3 has 15 residues. In DNA, the CDR3 is TGTGCCAGCAGCCCCTTAAGAGGGAGGGGTGAAAAACTGTTTTTT. Translated, it gives CASSPLRGRGEKLFF.

This clone was seen only once. The J gene is TRBJ2-1, the V gene TRBV19, with TRBD2 matching 9 bases. In germline, CDR1 is LNHDA, CDR2 SQIVND (reference sequence). The V segment lost 9 bases and the J segment 0 bases; nucleotides outside the gene matches: 6. CDR3 length: 15 residues. Written as DNA, the CDR3 is TGTGCCAGCCTCGAAGCGGGGGGCTCCTACAATGAGCAGTTCTTC. Its protein is CASLEAGGSYNEQFF.

This rearrangement joins TRBV3-1 (or the pseudogene TRBV3-2) to TRBJ2-7; maybe TRBD1 (6 bases). The CDR3 consists of 18 residues. The ends were cut back, 4 bases at V and 2 bases at J, with 24 bases in the middle. Germline loops: CDR1 LGHDT, CDR2 YNNKEL (reference sequence). The CDR3 DNA sequence: TGTGCCAGCAGCCCCAGGGGCGCTACAACAGGGTTTGCCTACGAGCAGTACTTC. It is translated as CASSPRGATTGFAYEQYF.

There are a few counts of this clone. This chain links TRBV7-9 with TRBJ1-5; D not certain. Trimming cost V 4 bases and J 1 base, with 11 bases left between them. The length of the CDR3 is 15 residues. Germline lookup yields CDR1 SEHNR and CDR2 FQNEAQ (reference sequence). This chain's CDR3 is CASSSSTDSNQPQHF. In DNA, the CDR3 is TGTGCCAGCAGCTCGTCCACCGACAGCAATCAGCCCCAGCATTTT. Variable domain in full (rest from reference TRBV7-9 and TRBJ1-5): DTGVSQNPRHKITKRGQNVTFRCDPISEHNRLYWYRQTLGQGPEFLTYFQNEAQLEKSRLLSDRFSAERPKGSFSTLEIQRTEQGDSAMYLCASSSSTDSNQPQHFGDGTRLSIL.

The chain couples TRBV2 to TRBJ1-6; the D gene is possibly TRBD1 (5 bases). Trimming took 8 bases from V and 3 from J, leaving 14 bases between them. This CDR3 region has 15 residues. Germline V lookup: CDR1 SNHLY, CDR2 FYNNEI. The CDR3 nucleotides are TGTGCCAGCCGCCCGCCGGACAACTATAATTCACCCCTCCACTTT. It specifies CASRPPDNYNSPLHF.

V usage is TRBV28 and J usage is TRBJ2-7, with D tentatively TRBD1 (6 bases). Trimming stripped 6 bases from V and 0 bases from J, with 12 bases between. The V gene's germline CDR1 is MDHEN and CDR2 SYDVKM. The CDR3 has 14 residues. CDR3 DNA sequence: TGTGCCAGCAGAGTCAGGGGCCGCTCCTACGAGCAGTACTTC. The encoded protein is CASRVRGRSYEQYF.

The chain combines TRBV12-5 with TRBJ1-2, with 8 bases matching TRBD1. Germline assignment: CDR1 LGHNT and CDR2 FRNRAP. The CDR3 contains 13 residues. J was trimmed by 8 bases and V by 4 bases; bases with no gene match: 6. For the CDR3, the DNA is TGTGCTAGTGGTTCCGGGACAGGATACGGCTACACCTTC. It is translated as CASGSGTGYGYTF.

The genes are TRBV19 and TRBJ2-1; D is undetermined. The CDR3 length is 15 residues. Germline V gene sequence: CDR1 LNHDA, CDR2 SQIVND (reference sequence). V gave up 4 bases and J gave up 0 bases, with 10 bases separating them. This CDR3 reads CASSTDRSSYNEQFF. In DNA, the CDR3 is TGTGCCAGTAGTACTGACCGTAGCTCCTACAATGAGCAGTTCTTC.

J is TRBJ1-2 and V is TRBV28; D gene unclear. CDR1 is MDHEN and CDR2 is SYDVKM in the germline V gene. The CDR3 has 13 residues. V lost 5 bases to trimming and J lost 5 bases, with 12 bases between them. CDR3 in DNA: TGTGCCAGCAGTGATCCGGGTCGATATGGCTACACCTTC. Its translation: CASSDPGRYGYTF.

The gene calls are TRBV11-2 and TRBJ1-1; D is unresolved. The CDR3 is 14 amino acids. CDR1 and CDR2 (germline): SGHAT, FQNNGV. V lost 5 bases, J lost 5 bases, and 15 bases lay in between. Here the CDR3 reads CASSPSPLRTEAFF. For the CDR3, the DNA is TGTGCCAGCAGCCCTAGCCCTCTTCGTACTGAAGCTTTCTTT.

The genes are TRBV5-6 and TRBJ1-3; a possible D gene is TRBD1 (5 bases). CDR1 is SGHDT, CDR2 YYEEEE, per germline. V lost 4 bases and J 3 bases, leaving 14 bases between the germline ends. This CDR3 spans 15 amino acids. Here the CDR3 reads CASSGGPGIGNTIYF. For the CDR3, the DNA is TGTGCCAGCAGCGGTGGCCCAGGGATTGGAAACACCATATATTTT.

The chain has TRBV15 and TRBJ1-3; D call uncertain. V was trimmed by 0 bases and J by 4 bases, leaving 22 bases between them. CDR3 length equals 19 residues. CDR1 is LNHNV and CDR2 is YYDKDF in the germline V gene (reference sequence). The DNA for the CDR3 is TGTGCCACCAGCAGAGACCCGATGTCACCGGGGAGAGGAGGAAACACCATATATTTT. Its protein product is CATSRDPMSPGRGGNTIYF.

The chain combines TRBV5-4 with TRBJ1-4; D is undetermined. V lost 2 bases and J 7 bases, leaving 12 bases between the germline ends. Germline CDR1 reads SGHNT; CDR2 reads YYREEE (reference sequence). This CDR3 spans 14 amino acids. This CDR3 reads CASSLVGSGEKLFF. The CDR3 DNA is TGTGCCAGCAGCTTAGTTGGCTCCGGTGAAAAACTGTTTTTT.

DNA of the CDR3: TGTGCCAGCAGCCCGGGGGGGGCTGGGGCCAACGTCCTGACTTTC. This gives the protein CASSPGGAGANVLTF. V usage is TRBV28 and J usage is TRBJ2-6; 8 bases agree with TRBD2. This CDR3 is built from 15 residues. Germline V CDR1 and CDR2: MDHEN, SYDVKM. J was trimmed by 2 bases and V by 6 bases; bases with no gene match: 3.